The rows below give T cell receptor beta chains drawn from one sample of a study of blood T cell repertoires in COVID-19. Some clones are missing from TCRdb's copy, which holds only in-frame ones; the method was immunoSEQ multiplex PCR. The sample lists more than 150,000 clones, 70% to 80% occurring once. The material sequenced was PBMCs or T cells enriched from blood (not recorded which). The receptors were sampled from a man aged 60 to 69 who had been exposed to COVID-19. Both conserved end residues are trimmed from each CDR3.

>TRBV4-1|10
ASSTGANEQF
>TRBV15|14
ATSRGGRTTDTEAF
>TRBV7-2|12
ASSDYEGGSPLH
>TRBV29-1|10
SVAQGQETQY
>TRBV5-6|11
ASSLSRGEVYT
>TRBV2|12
ASIRLLNTGELF
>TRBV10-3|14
AISVLGLSENTEAF
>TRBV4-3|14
ASSALTGAPNSPLH
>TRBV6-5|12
ASSLGTNSYEQY
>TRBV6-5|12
ASSSAGGPETQY
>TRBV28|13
ASSVPSGMHYEQY
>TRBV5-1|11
ASSSLSRYEQY
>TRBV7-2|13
ASSRPPGGANVLT
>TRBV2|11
ATGQESHTEAF
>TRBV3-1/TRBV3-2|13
ASSQRGRQYYGYT
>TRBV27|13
ASSLGTDSNQPQH
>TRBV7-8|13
ASSRGRTGQETQY
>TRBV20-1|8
SARAYGYT
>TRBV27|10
ASSPSAGGYT
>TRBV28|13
ASIGGSSYNSPLH
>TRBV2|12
ATDGGGSPGTQY
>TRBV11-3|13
ASSFGGAGYNEQF
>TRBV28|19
ASRVRHLNLKSGRVVNEQF
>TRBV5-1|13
ASSLGLAGYNEQF
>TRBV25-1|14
ASSEISGSGTDEQF
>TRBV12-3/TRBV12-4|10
ASSTDRETQY
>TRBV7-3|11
ASSLAGAGELF
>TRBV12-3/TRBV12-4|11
ASSETGGAPLS
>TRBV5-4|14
ASSSRTGEAKNIQY
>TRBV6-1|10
ATGTVNQPQH